This paragraph covers one T cell receptor beta chain sequence. This specimen comes from a study of blood T cell repertoires in COVID-19. Study-wide context: PBMCs, B-cell-depleted T cells, or T cells provided the cDNA or gDNA that made up the material.

Profiling relied on immunoSEQ multiplex PCR, and the TCRdb table lists in-frame clones only, not all of them. The sample holds fewer than 200,000 clones, roughly 70% seen once. The material sequenced was peripheral blood. This clonotype originated in a woman at least 80 years old with acute or convalescent COVID-19.

The CDR3 sequence is CASSLGAGGQPQHF. The CDR3 nucleotides read TGTGCCAGCAGTTTAGGGGCAGGGGGACAGCCCCAGCATTTT. This chain uses TRBV28 with TRBJ1-5; 7 bases are a match to TRBD1. V trimming: 2 bases; J trimming: 7 bases; junction bases outside the gene matches: 5. The CDR3 totals 14 residues. The germline CDR1 and CDR2 sequences are MDHEN and SYDVKM.